The 32 T cell receptor beta chains listed next were all sequenced from one sample in a study of blood T cell repertoires in COVID-19. TCRdb's copy holds only in-frame clones and misses some; the assay was immunoSEQ multiplex PCR. The sample lists roughly 68,000 clones, approximately 88% occurring once. The sample comprised peripheral blood. These TCRs come from a woman in her 70s with acute or convalescent COVID-19.

The chain has TRBV19 and TRBJ1-2; the D gene is possibly TRBD1 (6 bases). CDR3 length: 13 amino acids. Per germline, CDR1 LNHDA and CDR2 SQIVND (reference sequence). The V end lost 5 bases, the J end lost 3 bases, and 10 bases lay between the germline ends. As DNA, the CDR3 is TGTGCCAGTAGTTTACAGGGATACTATGGCTACACCTTC. Translated: CASSLQGYYGYTF.

The V gene is TRBV6-5, the J gene TRBJ2-7; 7 nucleotides align to TRBD1. The CDR3 extends over 16 amino acids. V dropped 0 bases and J dropped 4; count of bases not matched to a gene: 9. Germline V gene lookup returns CDR1 MNHEY and CDR2 SVGAGI. CDR3 bases: TGTGCCAGCAGTTACTCGAGGGGGCAGGGCAGGTACGAGCAGTACTTC. This sequence encodes CASSYSRGQGRYEQYF.

The chain employs TRBV28 and TRBJ2-2; tentative D call: TRBD2 (7 bases). CDR3 length: 17 amino acids. V lost 4 bases to trimming and J lost 3 bases, with 18 bases between them. CDR1 and CDR2 (germline): MDHEN, SYDVKM. The CDR3 DNA follows: TGTGCCAGCAGTTGTCGGGGGCGGGAGTATGACACCGGGGAGCTGTTTTTT. Protein: CASSCRGREYDTGELFF.

This chain joins TRBV5-1 and TRBJ2-5, with D tentatively TRBD2 (6 bases). V was pared by 3 bases and J by 1 base, with 10 bases between. Germline CDR1 and CDR2: SGHRS and YFSETQ. The CDR3 is made up of 14 amino acids. CDR3 amino acids: CASSSATSQETQYF. DNA of the CDR3: TGCGCCAGCAGCTCTGCGACTAGCCAAGAGACCCAGTACTTC.

This clone appeared once. The chain is built from TRBV28 and TRBJ1-5; D gene ambiguous. The V and J ends lost 2 bases and 0 bases respectively, with 8 bases between them. Per the germline V gene, CDR1 is MDHEN and CDR2 is SYDVKM. This CDR3 has 15 amino acids. Here the CDR3 reads CASSLARNSNQPQHF. The DNA for the CDR3 is TGTGCCAGCAGTTTAGCCAGGAATAGCAATCAGCCCCAGCATTTT.

The chain combines TRBV5-4 with TRBJ1-5, with D possibly being TRBD1 (5 bases). The CDR3 length is 13 residues. Looked up from germline, CDR1 is SGHNT and CDR2 is YYREEE (reference sequence). V shed 0 bases and J shed 5 bases, with 6 bases lying between them. The CDR3 spells CASSLARDQPQHF. In DNA, the CDR3 is TGTGCCAGCAGCTTGGCCAGGGATCAGCCCCAGCATTTT.

The CDR3 spells CASTPTGFYGYTF. In DNA form, the CDR3 reads TGTGCCAGCACCCCGACAGGGTTCTATGGCTACACCTTC. The chain uses TRBV5-6 and TRBJ1-2; 7 bases match TRBD1. From germline, CDR1 is SGHDT and CDR2 YYEEEE. The J segment lost 4 bases and the V segment lost 6 bases, leaving 6 bases of the junction unmatched. The CDR3 has 13 residues.

The chain joins TRBV7-9 to TRBJ2-5, with TRBD1 matching 10 bases. This CDR3 has 15 residues. Per the germline V gene, CDR1 is SEHNR and CDR2 is FQNEAQ (reference sequence). J was trimmed by 5 bases and V by 4 bases; bases with no gene match: 7. This CDR3 is CASSSSTGGYETQYF. The CDR3 bases are TGTGCCAGCAGCTCGTCGACAGGGGGCTACGAGACCCAGTACTTC.

This sequence joins TRBV6-2 or TRBV6-3 and TRBJ2-1; possible D gene TRBD2, 7 bases. Germline-derived CDR1 and CDR2 are MNHEY and SVGEGT. This CDR3 spans 19 amino acids. Trimming removed 0 bases at V and 0 bases at J, with 18 bases between. The CDR3: CASSYSKERGGHSYNEQFF. DNA of the CDR3: TGTGCCAGCAGTTACTCGAAGGAAAGGGGGGGGCACTCCTACAATGAGCAGTTCTTC.

The chain couples TRBV14 to TRBJ1-5; D ambiguous. Germline V CDR1 and CDR2: SGHDN, FVKESK. Trimming pared 1 base from V and 6 bases from J, leaving 7 bases between. The CDR3 runs to 13 residues. The CDR3 DNA reads as TGTGCCAGCAGCCAAGCAGGAAGTCAGCCCCAGCATTTT. This translates into CASSQAGSQPQHF.

This clone occurred a few times. The CDR3 sequence: CATSDKRGSYTF. The CDR3 nucleotides read TGTGCCACCAGTGATAAACGCGGCAGCTACACCTTC. V is TRBV24-1 and J is TRBJ1-2, with D hard to call. Trimming cost V 3 bases and J 9 bases, with 10 bases left between them. The CDR3 loop spans 12 amino acids. Looked up from germline, CDR1 is KGHDR and CDR2 is SFDVKD.

The chain uses TRBV7-9 and TRBJ2-7; 9 bases map to TRBD2. Germline CDR1 reads SEHNR; CDR2 reads FQNEAQ (reference sequence). J gave up 4 bases and V 5 bases, and 9 bases lay outside the gene matches. The CDR3 length is 15 residues. CDR3 amino acids: CASSNPSSGVYEQYF. The DNA for the CDR3 is TGTGCCAGCAGCAACCCATCTAGCGGGGTTTACGAGCAGTACTTC.

This chain links TRBV4-2 with TRBJ2-1, with 7 nucleotides matching TRBD2. The CDR3 has 15 amino acids. The trim removed 4 bases at V and 8 bases at J, leaving 11 bases unmatched. The V gene's germline CDR1 is LGHNA and CDR2 YNFKEQ. For the CDR3, the DNA is TGTGCCAGCAGCCTGCAGCTAGCGGCTTGGGATGAGCAGTTCTTC. This translates into CASSLQLAAWDEQFF.

V is TRBV29-1 and J is TRBJ2-1; TRBD2 aligns across 12 bases. The V gene's germline CDR1 is SQVTM and CDR2 ANQGSEA. There are 15 residues in the CDR3. Trimming took 5 bases from V and 4 from J; bases not matched to a gene: 6. In nucleotides, the CDR3 is TGCAGCGTTCTAGCGGGGGGGCAAACTTACAATGAGCAGTTCTTC. This sequence encodes CSVLAGGQTYNEQFF.

This clone was seen only a few times. The chain has TRBV6-6 and TRBJ2-1; no definite D call. Trimming stripped 3 bases from V and 8 bases from J, with 14 bases between. CDR1 MNHNY and CDR2 SVGAGI come from the germline V gene (reference sequence). The CDR3 covers 14 residues. In DNA form, the CDR3 reads TGTGCCAGCAGTTATTACTCAAACCGCGATGAGCAGTTCTTC. This gives the protein CASSYYSNRDEQFF.

V and J are TRBV7-2 and TRBJ1-5; 8 bases map to TRBD1. J was trimmed by 7 bases and V by 1 base; bases with no gene match: 6. CDR3 size: 15 residues. CDR1 is SGHTA and CDR2 is FQGNSA in the germline V gene. In DNA, the CDR3 is TGTGCCAGCAGCTTAGGGGGCAGGGGGCTACAGCCCCAGCATTTT. Protein sequence: CASSLGGRGLQPQHF.

This clone appeared a single time. The rearrangement uses TRBV18 and TRBJ1-4; no clear D gene. The V and J ends lost 4 bases and 7 bases respectively, with 7 bases between them. The CDR3 length is 12 residues. The germline V gene has CDR1 KGHSH and CDR2 LQKENI. This chain's CDR3 is CASSQGAEKLFF. CDR3 sequence (DNA): TGTGCCAGCTCACAGGGAGCTGAAAAACTGTTTTTT. Full variable domain (outside the CDR3, taken from reference TRBV18 and TRBJ1-4): NAGVMQNPRHLVRRRGQEARLRCSPMKGHSHVYWYRQLPEEGLKFMVYLQKENIIDESGMPKERFSAEFPKEGPSILRIQQVVRGDSAAYFCASSQGAEKLFFGSGTQLSVL.

The rearrangement joins TRBV27 to TRBJ1-2, with D perhaps matching TRBD1 (5 bases). CDR1 is MNHEY and CDR2 is SMNVEV in the germline V gene (reference sequence). Trimming stripped 3 bases from V and 3 bases from J, with 11 bases between. The CDR3 spans 14 residues. The CDR3 protein is CASSFAGSDYGYTF. The CDR3, as DNA: TGTGCCAGCAGTTTCGCAGGGTCGGACTATGGCTACACCTTC.

CDR3 DNA sequence: TGCAGCGTTGAAGGGGATGAGGGATTTTTGGGGATACGATACAATGAGCAGTTCTTC. This sequence encodes CSVEGDEGFLGIRYNEQFF. V and J are TRBV29-1 and TRBJ2-1; perhaps TRBD2 as D (5 bases). Trimming took 1 base from V and 4 from J, leaving 26 bases between them. Germline V CDR1 and CDR2: SQVTM, ANQGSEA. CDR3 length equals 19 residues.

The chain links TRBV15 to TRBJ1-4, with 7 bases lining up with TRBD1. The CDR3 runs to 19 residues. CDR1 is LNHNV and CDR2 is YYDKDF in the germline V gene (reference sequence). J gave up 0 bases and V 0 bases, and 10 bases lay outside the gene matches. Here the CDR3 DNA reads TGTGCCACCAGCAGAGATTCCGTTAGAGGGGGCGCAACTAATGAAAAACTGTTTTTT. This gives the protein CATSRDSVRGGATNEKLFF.

The chain uses TRBV11-2 and TRBJ1-1, with TRBD1 matching 10 bases. The CDR3 extends over 18 amino acids. J lost 2 bases, V lost 5 bases, and 14 bases had no gene match. Germline lookup yields CDR1 SGHAT and CDR2 FQNNGV. The CDR3 loop is CASSASPGQGIGNTEAFF. The CDR3 nucleotides are TGTGCCAGCAGCGCATCGCCGGGACAGGGGATTGGAAACACTGAAGCTTTCTTT.

The chain links TRBV2 to TRBJ1-2; 7 bases are shared with TRBD1. The CDR3 extends over 13 amino acids. The J segment lost 8 bases and the V segment lost 6 bases, leaving 9 bases of the junction unmatched. Per the germline V gene, CDR1 is SNHLY and CDR2 is FYNNEI. CDR3 DNA: TGTGCCAGCAGCCGGGACAGTAAAAAAGGCTACACCTTC. Translation: CASSRDSKKGYTF.

V usage is TRBV25-1 and J usage is TRBJ2-2; 9 bases agree with TRBD1. The V gene end was trimmed by 6 bases and the J gene end by 1 base; junction bases not matched to a gene: 3. The CDR3 extends over 15 amino acids. CDR1 and CDR2 (germline): MGHDK, SYGVNS. The CDR3 DNA reads TGTGCCAGCAGGGAGGACAGGGGGAACACCGGGGAGCTGTTTTTT. Translation: CASREDRGNTGELFF.

The chain carries TRBV28 and TRBJ1-5; D unclear. The ends were cut back, 8 bases at V and 3 bases at J, with 8 bases in the middle. CDR1 is MDHEN and CDR2 is SYDVKM in the germline V gene. This CDR3 spans 12 amino acids. CDR3 DNA: TGTGCCAGCCAGGCCCCCAATCAGCCCCAGCATTTT. It is translated as CASQAPNQPQHF.

V is TRBV11-2 and J is TRBJ2-1; D uncertain. CDR3 length: 12 amino acids. Germline V gene data show CDR1 as SGHAT and CDR2 as FQNNGV. Trimming left V 2 bases short and J 6 bases short, with 5 bases between. The CDR3 DNA follows: TGTGCCAGCAGCTTATACAGCAATGAGCAGTTCTTC. Encoded protein: CASSLYSNEQFF.

This clone was seen a few times. DNA of the CDR3: TGTGCCACCAGTGAACTTGCAGTCCAGGGGGCAGATACGCAGTATTTT. It yields the protein CATSELAVQGADTQYF. The V call is TRBV24-1, the J call TRBJ2-3; 7 bases are shared with TRBD1. This CDR3 is 16 amino acids long. Germline lookup yields CDR1 KGHDR and CDR2 SFDVKD. The junction had 10 bases not matched to a gene; V was cut back by 4 bases and J by 4 bases.

The chain joins TRBV9 to TRBJ1-4; no definite D call. Germline assignment: CDR1 SGDLS and CDR2 YYNGEE. V shed 0 bases and J shed 1 base, with 7 bases lying between them. The CDR3 has 15 amino acids. For the CDR3, the DNA is TGTGCCAGCAGCGTAGGTGGCAGAACTAATGAAAAACTGTTTTTT. Its protein product is CASSVGGRTNEKLFF.

V usage is TRBV6-1 and J usage is TRBJ2-5; 13 positions agree with TRBD2. CDR3 length: 16 amino acids. Germline assignment: CDR1 MNHNS and CDR2 SASEGT. The J segment lost 4 bases and the V segment lost 3 bases, leaving 5 bases of the junction unmatched. CDR3: CASSDLLAGGGETQYF. The CDR3 nucleotides read TGTGCCAGCAGTGACTTACTAGCGGGGGGGGGAGAGACCCAGTACTTC.

CDR3 in amino acids: CASSYTSGRYEQYF. The CDR3 nucleotides are TGTGCCAGCAGTTACACTAGCGGGAGGTACGAGCAGTACTTC. V is TRBV6-2 or TRBV6-3 and J is TRBJ2-7; 12 bases map to TRBD2. The V and J ends lost 2 bases and 4 bases, in that order; junction bases with no gene match: 0. Looked up from germline, CDR1 is MNHEY and CDR2 is SVGEGT. The CDR3 spans 14 residues.

The genes are TRBV28 and TRBJ1-4; tentative D call: TRBD1 (5 bases). V lost 3 bases and J lost 4, with 9 bases in between. CDR1 and CDR2 (germline): MDHEN, SYDVKM. This CDR3 has 14 residues. The CDR3 sequence is CASSLGGSNEKLFF. DNA for the CDR3: TGTGCCAGCAGTTTGGGGGGGAGTAATGAAAAACTGTTTTTT.

The chain employs TRBV6-5 and TRBJ1-2; the D is unclear. Germline CDR1 and CDR2: MNHEY and SVGAGI. CDR3 length equals 14 residues. The ends were cut back, 5 bases at V and 4 bases at J, with 14 bases in the middle. This CDR3 is CASSRVALSYGYTF. As DNA, the CDR3 is TGTGCCAGCAGTCGGGTCGCGTTAAGCTATGGCTACACCTTC.

The genes are TRBV12-5 and TRBJ2-2, with D possibly matching TRBD1 (6 bases). Deletions cut 0 bases from V and 2 bases from J, with 10 bases between. The CDR3 consists of 16 residues. The germline V gene has CDR1 LGHNT and CDR2 FRNRAP. In DNA, the CDR3 is TGTGCTAGTGGTTTGGTCGGGACAACTAACACCGGGGAGCTGTTTTTT. It specifies CASGLVGTTNTGELFF.